What follows are 6 T cell receptor beta chains derived from one specimen sequenced in a study of early T cells in non-severe SARS-CoV-2 infection (dated by TCRdb to the early 2020s). The method behind the library was 5' RACE. Sequencing was performed on a NextSeq 500. TCRdb reprocessed the public reads (quality trimming at Q25 with fastp, clone calling with MiXCR) and kept in-frame beta chains. Each entry merges the rows of one CDR3 protein and shows their most common DNA and genes. A total of about 83,000 distinct CDR3 sequences appear in this sample, more than 9% of them only once. Jointly, the top ten make up just over 8% of the sample. Sequences were derived from whole blood, sampled at baseline. Receptor source: an adult who was a healthcare worker with PCR-confirmed SARS-CoV-2 infection or an uninfected control (not recorded which).

This clonotype showed up just once. The V and J genes are TRBV18 and TRBJ2-1; D could derive from TRBD1 or TRBD2 (5 bases each). The CDR3 covers 13 residues. V was pared by 4 bases and J by 13 bases, with 17 bases between. The germline gives CDR1 KGHSH, CDR2 LQKENI. CDR3 bases: TGTGCCAGCTCACTCTCTCCCGGGGCCGGTCAGTTCTTC. It yields the protein CASSLSPGAGQFF.

This clonotype was counted only a few times. The chain joins TRBV15 to TRBJ1-3; tentative D call: TRBD1 (5 bases). The germline CDR1 and CDR2 sequences are LNHNV and YYDKDF (reference sequence). Trimming removed 1 base from V and 0 bases from J, with 10 bases in between. The CDR3 has 16 residues. CDR3 sequence: CATSRGNRLSGNTIYF. CDR3 bases: TGTGCCACCAGCAGAGGGAACAGGCTCTCTGGAAACACCATATATTTT.

The chain links TRBV5-1 to TRBJ2-2; 7 bases match TRBD1. CDR1 and CDR2 (germline): SGHRS, YFSETQ. The CDR3 length is 16 residues. The V and J ends lost 3 bases and 2 bases, in that order; junction bases with no gene match: 7. CDR3 residues: CASSSLTGRNTGELFF. CDR3 bases: TGCGCCAGCAGCTCCCTGACAGGGCGAAACACCGGGGAGCTGTTTTTT.

V is TRBV11-3 and J is TRBJ2-1, with 11 bases aligning to TRBD2. This CDR3 region has 15 residues. V lost 5 bases and J lost 8; bases outside the gene matches: 8. Germline V gene data show CDR1 as SGHNT and CDR2 as YENEEA. This CDR3 reads CASSERLAGIYEQFF. The CDR3 bases are TGTGCCAGCAGCGAGAGACTAGCGGGAATATATGAGCAGTTCTTC.

This clonotype was picked up many times. The chain carries TRBV12-3 or TRBV12-4 and TRBJ2-1; TRBD1 agrees at 8 bases. This CDR3 comprises 14 residues. Losses at the gene ends were 6 bases for V and 9 bases for J; bases not matched to a gene: 10. As DNA, the CDR3 is TGTGCCAGCAGACTGGACAGGGTTTACGGTGAGCAGTTCTTC. Amino acid sequence: CASRLDRVYGEQFF.

This clonotype was detected only a few times. The chain recombines TRBV6-5 with TRBJ2-6; either TRBD1 or TRBD2 may supply D (5 bases each). Germline V gene lookup returns CDR1 MNHEY and CDR2 SVGAGI. V was cut by 0 bases and J by 3 bases, with 18 bases left in between. The CDR3 consists of 19 residues. For the CDR3, the DNA is TGTGCCAGCAGTTACTCCGAGGGACCTACCCTAGATGGGGCCAACGTCCTGACTTTC. Amino acids: CASSYSEGPTLDGANVLTF.